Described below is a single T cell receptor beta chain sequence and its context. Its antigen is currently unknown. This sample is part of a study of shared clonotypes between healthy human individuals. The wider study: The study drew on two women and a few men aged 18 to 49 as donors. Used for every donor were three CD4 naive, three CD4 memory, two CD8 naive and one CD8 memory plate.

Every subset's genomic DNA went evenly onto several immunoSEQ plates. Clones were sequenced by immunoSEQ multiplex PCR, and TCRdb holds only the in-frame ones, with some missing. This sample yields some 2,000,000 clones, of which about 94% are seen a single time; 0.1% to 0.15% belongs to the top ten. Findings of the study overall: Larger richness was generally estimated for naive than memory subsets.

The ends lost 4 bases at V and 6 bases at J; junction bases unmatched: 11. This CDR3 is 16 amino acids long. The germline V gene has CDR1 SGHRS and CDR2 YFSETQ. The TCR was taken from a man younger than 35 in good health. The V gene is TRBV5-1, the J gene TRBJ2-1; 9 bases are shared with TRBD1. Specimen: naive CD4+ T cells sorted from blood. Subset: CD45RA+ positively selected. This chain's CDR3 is CASSAGGTGRPNEQFF. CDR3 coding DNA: TGCGCCAGCAGCGCTGGGGGGACAGGGAGACCCAATGAGCAGTTCTTC.